The following is a T cell receptor (beta chain) sequence with its context. This clone was seen just once. Its binding antigen is unknown. No base qualities exist here, and no much larger clone lies one base off it. Reading the label with the study, this specimen's time point is: baseline before first vaccination. Vaccinee samples were obtained from the UK trials COV001 and COV002, which included a single-blind randomized controlled phase 2/3 trial of AZD1222 (ChAdOx1 nCoV-19) in healthy adults. For TCRbeta chain sequencing, PBMC samples were collected from trial participants at day 0 and at day 28 after the second dose. The CDR3, from cysteine to phenylalanine, totals 14 residues. CDR3 DNA is the only sequence kept; it has 42 bases, read in frame from the first base. The germline V gene (reference sequence) sets CDR1 to LGHDT and CDR2 to YNNKEL. Here V drops 4 bases and J drops 5 bases, and the junction holds 6 bases not matched to any gene.

The data originate from a study of T cell responses to AZD1222 COVID-19 vaccine (TCRdb year 2021). In terms of the full investigation: AZD1222 recipients given second doses at about 4 weeks or at about 12 weeks were pooled, since spike-specific TCR depth and breadth were not found to differ between the two schedules. A total of roughly 240 trial participants underwent TCR sequencing, of whom around 200 received two doses of AZD1222 and around 26 received two doses of the MenACWY control vaccine. Trial participants were enrolled by age into 18-55, 56-69 and 70-plus year subgroups, with approximately 150, 28 and 58 TCR-sequenced participants respectively.

The CDR3 regions of human TCRbeta chains were analyzed by immunosequencing. The study's processing was this. Repertoire TCRs were checked for matches against a reference library of SARS-CoV-2-specific TCRs that had been generated using the MIRA antigen-specificity platform. Breadth was defined as the fraction of unique TCRs that were SARS-CoV-2-associated. Depth was defined as the fraction of total T cells that were SARS-CoV-2-associated. Each spike-specific TCR was assigned to its reactive spike region and to a CD4 or CD8 class using the MIRA data. Log10-transformed breadth and depth values were compared by one-way ANOVA with Sidak's multiple comparisons tests. TCRdb stores this immuneACCESS table with in-frame sequences only. Part of the clones is absent; in the studies checked, under half of the shortfall reflects unresolved V genes, and no reason is known for the rest. V and J calls and clone size are as listed in that table; D and trimming were resolved from the DNA. The sample includes around 99,000 clones, with about 90% observed a single time. The leading ten clones occupy approximately 7.6% of the sample.

Broad study findings and their caveats: After two AZD1222 doses, both the breadth and the depth of spike-specific TCRs were significantly higher than at day 0 and than in MenACWY recipients. Most participants were white British and females outnumbered males, and the authors suggested that clonal diversity may have been underestimated. The whole spike protein was spanned by vaccine-associated CD4 TCRs, and dominant responses were seen in regions 160-218 and 743-854. In the small 56-69-year group, the increase in depth fell short of significance, most likely because of low power. Conclusions about previously exposed vaccinees are limited, since just five or six AZD1222 recipients were seropositive for SARS-CoV-2 at baseline. Epitopes outside the regions mutated in the B.1.351 and B.1.1.7 variants were reportedly recognized by nearly half of the unique spike-specific TCRs. Because no day 14 peak-response samples were available, repertoires were characterized only after the peak T cell response.

The source of this sequence is an adult in good health. This chain joins TRBV3-1 (or the pseudogene TRBV3-2) to TRBJ1-1, with TRBD1 identical over 8 junction bases. This material consisted of peripheral blood, taken on day 0 of AZD1222 vaccination. The CDR3 is CASSPLTGETEAFF. The nucleotides read TGTGCCAGCAGCCCTTTGACAGGGGAAACTGAAGCTTTCTTT.